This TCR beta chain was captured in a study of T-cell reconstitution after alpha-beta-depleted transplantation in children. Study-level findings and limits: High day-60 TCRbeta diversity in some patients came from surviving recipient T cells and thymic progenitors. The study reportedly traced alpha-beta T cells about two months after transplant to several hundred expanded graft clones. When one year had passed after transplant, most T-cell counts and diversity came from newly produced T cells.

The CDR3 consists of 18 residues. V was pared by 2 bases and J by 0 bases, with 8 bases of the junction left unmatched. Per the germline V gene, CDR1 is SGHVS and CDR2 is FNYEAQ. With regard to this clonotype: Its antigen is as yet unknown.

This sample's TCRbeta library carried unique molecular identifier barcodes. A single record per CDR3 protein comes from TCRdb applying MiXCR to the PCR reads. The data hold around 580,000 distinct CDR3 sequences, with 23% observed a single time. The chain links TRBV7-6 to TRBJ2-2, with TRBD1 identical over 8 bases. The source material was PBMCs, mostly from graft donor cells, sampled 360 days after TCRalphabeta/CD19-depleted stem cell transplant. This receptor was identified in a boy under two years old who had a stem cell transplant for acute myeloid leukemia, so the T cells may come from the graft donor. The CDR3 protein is CASSLTAGQGSNTGELFF. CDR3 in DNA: TGTGCCAGCAGCTTAACCGCTGGACAGGGTTCGAACACCGGGGAGCTGTTTTTT.